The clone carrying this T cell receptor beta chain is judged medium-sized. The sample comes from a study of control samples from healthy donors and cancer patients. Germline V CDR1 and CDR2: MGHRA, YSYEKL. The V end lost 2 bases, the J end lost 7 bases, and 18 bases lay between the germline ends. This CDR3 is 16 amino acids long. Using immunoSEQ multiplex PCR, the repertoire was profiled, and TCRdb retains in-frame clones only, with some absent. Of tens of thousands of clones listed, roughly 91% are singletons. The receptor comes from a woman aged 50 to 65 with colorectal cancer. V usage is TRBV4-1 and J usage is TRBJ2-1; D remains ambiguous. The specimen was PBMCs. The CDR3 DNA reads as TGCGCCAGCAGCCAACACCTACCGGGTGGGAAGAATGAGCAGTTCTTC. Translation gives CASSQHLPGGKNEQFF.